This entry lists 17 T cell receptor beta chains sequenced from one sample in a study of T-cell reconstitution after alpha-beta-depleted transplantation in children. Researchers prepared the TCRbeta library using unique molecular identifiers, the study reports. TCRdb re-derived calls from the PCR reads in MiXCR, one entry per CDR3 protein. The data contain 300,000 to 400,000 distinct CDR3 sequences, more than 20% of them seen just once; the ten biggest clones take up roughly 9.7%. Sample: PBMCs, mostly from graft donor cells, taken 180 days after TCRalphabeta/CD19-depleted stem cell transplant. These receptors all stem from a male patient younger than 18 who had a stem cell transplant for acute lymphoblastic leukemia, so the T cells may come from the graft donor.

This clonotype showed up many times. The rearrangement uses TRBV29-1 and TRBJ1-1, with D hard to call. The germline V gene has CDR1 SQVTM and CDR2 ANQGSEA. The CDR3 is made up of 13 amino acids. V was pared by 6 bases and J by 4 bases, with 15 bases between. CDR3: CSVYTEWGTEAFF. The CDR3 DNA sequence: TGCAGCGTCTATACAGAATGGGGCACTGAAGCTTTCTTT.

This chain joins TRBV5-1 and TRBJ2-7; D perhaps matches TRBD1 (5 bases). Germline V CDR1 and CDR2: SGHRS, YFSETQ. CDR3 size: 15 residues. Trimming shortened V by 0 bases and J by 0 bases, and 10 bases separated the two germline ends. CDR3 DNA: TGCGCCAGCAGCTTGGAGCCAGGGTACTCCTACGAGCAGTACTTC. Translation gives CASSLEPGYSYEQYF.

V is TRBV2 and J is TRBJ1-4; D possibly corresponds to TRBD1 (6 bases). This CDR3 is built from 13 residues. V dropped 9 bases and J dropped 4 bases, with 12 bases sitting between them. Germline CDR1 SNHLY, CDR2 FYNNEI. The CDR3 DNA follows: TGTGCCAGTCGGACAGTGCTTAATGAAAAACTGTTTTTT. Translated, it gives CASRTVLNEKLFF.

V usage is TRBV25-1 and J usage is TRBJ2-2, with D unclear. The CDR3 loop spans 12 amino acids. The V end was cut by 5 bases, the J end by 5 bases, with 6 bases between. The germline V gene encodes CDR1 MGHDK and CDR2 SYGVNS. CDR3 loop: CASSKGTGELFF. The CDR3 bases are TGTGCCAGCAGTAAGGGTACCGGGGAGCTGTTTTTT.

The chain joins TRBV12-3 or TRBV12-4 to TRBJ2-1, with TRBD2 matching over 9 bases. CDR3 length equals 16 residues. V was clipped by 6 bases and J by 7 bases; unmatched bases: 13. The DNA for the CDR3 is TGTGCCAGCAGCCCCAGCGGGGTAGCGGGAGTGAATGAGCAGTTCTTC. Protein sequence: CASSPSGVAGVNEQFF.

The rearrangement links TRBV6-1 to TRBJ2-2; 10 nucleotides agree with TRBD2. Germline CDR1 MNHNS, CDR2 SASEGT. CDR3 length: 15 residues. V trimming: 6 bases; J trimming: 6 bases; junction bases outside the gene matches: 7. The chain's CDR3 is CASRTPSGSPGELFF. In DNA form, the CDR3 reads TGTGCCAGCAGGACACCTAGCGGGAGTCCCGGGGAGCTGTTTTTT.

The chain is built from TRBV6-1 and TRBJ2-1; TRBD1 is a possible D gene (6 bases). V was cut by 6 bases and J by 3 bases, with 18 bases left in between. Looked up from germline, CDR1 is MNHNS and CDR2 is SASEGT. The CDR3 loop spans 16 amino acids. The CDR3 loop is CASRSDNRVGYNEQFF. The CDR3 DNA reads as TGTGCCAGCAGGAGCGACAACAGGGTCGGCTACAATGAGCAGTTCTTC.

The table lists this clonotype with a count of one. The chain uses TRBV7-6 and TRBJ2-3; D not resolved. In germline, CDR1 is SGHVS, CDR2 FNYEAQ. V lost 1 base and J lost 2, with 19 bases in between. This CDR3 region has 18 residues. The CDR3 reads CASSLGLSGLPLTDTQYF. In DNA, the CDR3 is TGTGCCAGCAGCTTAGGGTTATCGGGCTTGCCCCTCACAGATACGCAGTATTTT.

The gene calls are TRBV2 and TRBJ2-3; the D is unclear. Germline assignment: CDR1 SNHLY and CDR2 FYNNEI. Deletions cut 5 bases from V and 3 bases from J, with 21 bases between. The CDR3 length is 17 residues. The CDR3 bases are TGTGCCAGCAGTACCGCCCAGCGAAACGTTTTGACAGATACGCAGTATTTT. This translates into CASSTAQRNVLTDTQYF.

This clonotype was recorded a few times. The CDR3, as DNA: TGTGCCAGCAGCATTCGATTCCTGGGGCTAGCGGGAGGGCCTCGCGATACGCAGTATTTT. It codes for CASSIRFLGLAGGPRDTQYF. The V call is TRBV12-3 or TRBV12-4, the J call TRBJ2-3, with 12 bases aligning to TRBD2. This CDR3 has 20 residues. With V trimmed by 6 bases and J by 6 bases, 22 bases remained unmatched.

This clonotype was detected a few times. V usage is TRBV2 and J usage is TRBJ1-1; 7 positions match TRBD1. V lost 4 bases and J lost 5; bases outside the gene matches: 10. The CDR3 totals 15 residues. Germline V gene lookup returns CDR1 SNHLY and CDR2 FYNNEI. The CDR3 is CASSVDRVGRTEAFF. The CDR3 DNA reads TGTGCCAGCAGTGTTGACAGGGTAGGGAGGACTGAAGCTTTCTTT.

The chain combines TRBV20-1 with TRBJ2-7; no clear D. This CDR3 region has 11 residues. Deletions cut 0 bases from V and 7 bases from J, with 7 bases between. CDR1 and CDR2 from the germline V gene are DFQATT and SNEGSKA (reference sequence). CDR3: CSARDAEEQYF. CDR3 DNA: TGCAGTGCTAGAGATGCCGAGGAGCAGTACTTC.

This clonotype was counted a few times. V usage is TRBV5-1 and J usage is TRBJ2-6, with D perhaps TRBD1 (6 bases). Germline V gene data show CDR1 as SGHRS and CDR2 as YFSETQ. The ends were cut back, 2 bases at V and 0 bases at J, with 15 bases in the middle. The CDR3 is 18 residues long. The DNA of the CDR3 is TGCGCCAGCAGCTTTCGGGCAGGGGCCACCTCTGGGGCCAACGTCCTGACTTTC. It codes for CASSFRAGATSGANVLTF.

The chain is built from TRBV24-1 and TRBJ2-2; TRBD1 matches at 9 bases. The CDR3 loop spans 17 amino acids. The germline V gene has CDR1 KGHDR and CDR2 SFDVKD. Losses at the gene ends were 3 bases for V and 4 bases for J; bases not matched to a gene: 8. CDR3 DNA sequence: TGTGCCACCAGTGATACTGCCGGGACAGGGTTCACCGGGGAGCTGTTTTTT. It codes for CATSDTAGTGFTGELFF.

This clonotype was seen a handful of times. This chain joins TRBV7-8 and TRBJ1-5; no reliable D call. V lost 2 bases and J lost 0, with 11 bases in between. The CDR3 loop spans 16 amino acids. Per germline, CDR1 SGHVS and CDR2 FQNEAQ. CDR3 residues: CASSLTRAYSNQPQHF. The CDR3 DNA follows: TGTGCCAGCAGCTTAACGAGGGCCTATAGCAATCAGCCCCAGCATTTT.

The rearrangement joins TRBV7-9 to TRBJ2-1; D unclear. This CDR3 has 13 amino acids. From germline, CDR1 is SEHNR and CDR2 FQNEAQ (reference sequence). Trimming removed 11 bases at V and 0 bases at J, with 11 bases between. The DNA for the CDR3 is TGTGCCTGGGTAAAAGACTCCTACAATGAGCAGTTCTTC. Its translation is CAWVKDSYNEQFF.

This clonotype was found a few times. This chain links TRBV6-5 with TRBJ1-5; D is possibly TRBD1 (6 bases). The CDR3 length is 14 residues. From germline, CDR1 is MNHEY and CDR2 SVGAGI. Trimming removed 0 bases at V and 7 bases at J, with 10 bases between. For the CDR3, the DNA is TGTGCCAGCAGTTACTCGGGGGCGACGCAGCCCCAGCATTTT. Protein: CASSYSGATQPQHF.